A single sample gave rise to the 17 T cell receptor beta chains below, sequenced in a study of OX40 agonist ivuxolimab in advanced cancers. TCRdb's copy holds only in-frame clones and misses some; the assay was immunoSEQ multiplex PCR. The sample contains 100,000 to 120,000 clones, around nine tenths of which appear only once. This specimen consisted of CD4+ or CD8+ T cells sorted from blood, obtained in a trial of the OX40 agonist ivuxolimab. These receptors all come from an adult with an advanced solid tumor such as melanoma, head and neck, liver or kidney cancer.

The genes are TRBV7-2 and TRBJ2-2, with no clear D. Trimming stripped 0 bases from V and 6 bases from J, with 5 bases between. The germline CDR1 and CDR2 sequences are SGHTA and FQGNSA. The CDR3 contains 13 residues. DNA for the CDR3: TGTGCCAGCAGCTTAGCGTCCGCCGGGGAGCTGTTTTTT. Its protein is CASSLASAGELFF. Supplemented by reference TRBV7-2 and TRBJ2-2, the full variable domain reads GAGVSQSPSNKVTEKGKDVELRCDPISGHTALYWYRQSLGQGLEFLIYFQGNSAPDKSGLPSDRFSAERTGGSVSTLTIQRTQQEDSAVYLCASSLASAGELFFGEGSRLTVL.

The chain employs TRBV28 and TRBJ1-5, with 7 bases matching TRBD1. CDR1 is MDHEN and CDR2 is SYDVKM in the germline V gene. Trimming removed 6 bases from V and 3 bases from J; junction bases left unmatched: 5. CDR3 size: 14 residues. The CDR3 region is CASRRQGNNQPQHF. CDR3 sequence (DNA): TGTGCCAGCAGGAGACAGGGTAACAATCAGCCCCAGCATTTT.

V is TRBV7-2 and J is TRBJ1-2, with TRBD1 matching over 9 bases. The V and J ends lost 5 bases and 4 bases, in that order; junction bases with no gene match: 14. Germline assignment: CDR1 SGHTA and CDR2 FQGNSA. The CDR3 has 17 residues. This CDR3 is CASSPPGQGQGAYGYTF. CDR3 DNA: TGTGCCAGCAGCCCCCCGGGACAGGGCCAGGGGGCCTATGGCTACACCTTC.

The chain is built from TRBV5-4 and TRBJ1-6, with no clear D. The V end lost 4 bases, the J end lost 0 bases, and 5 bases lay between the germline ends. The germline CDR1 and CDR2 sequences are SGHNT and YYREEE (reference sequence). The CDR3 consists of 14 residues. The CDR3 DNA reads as TGTGCCAGCAGCGACGGCTCCTATAATTCACCCCTCCACTTT. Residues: CASSDGSYNSPLHF.

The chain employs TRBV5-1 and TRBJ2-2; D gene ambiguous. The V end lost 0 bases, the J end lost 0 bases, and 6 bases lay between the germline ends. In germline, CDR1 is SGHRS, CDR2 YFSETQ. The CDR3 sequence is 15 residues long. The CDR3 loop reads CASSLDQANTGELFF. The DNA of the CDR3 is TGCGCCAGCAGCTTGGATCAGGCGAACACCGGGGAGCTGTTTTTT.

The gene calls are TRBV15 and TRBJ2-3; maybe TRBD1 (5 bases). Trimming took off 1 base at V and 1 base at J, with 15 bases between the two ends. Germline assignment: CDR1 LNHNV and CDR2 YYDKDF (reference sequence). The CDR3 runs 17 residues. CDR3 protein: CATSRGGRAVGTDTQYF. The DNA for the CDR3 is TGTGCCACCAGCAGAGGCGGCAGGGCTGTAGGCACAGATACGCAGTATTTT.

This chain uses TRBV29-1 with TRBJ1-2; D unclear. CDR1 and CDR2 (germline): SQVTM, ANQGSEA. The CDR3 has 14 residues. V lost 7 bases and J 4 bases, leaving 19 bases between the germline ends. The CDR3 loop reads CSAEGAGVGYGYTF. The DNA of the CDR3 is TGCAGCGCCGAGGGAGCTGGAGTCGGCTATGGCTACACCTTC. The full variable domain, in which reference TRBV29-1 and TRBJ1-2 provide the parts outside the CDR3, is SAVISQKPSRDICQRGTSLTIQCQVDSQVTMMFWYRQQPGQSLTLIATANQGSEATYESGFVIDKFPISRPNLTFSTLTVSNMSPEDSSIYLCSAEGAGVGYGYTFGSGTRLTVV.

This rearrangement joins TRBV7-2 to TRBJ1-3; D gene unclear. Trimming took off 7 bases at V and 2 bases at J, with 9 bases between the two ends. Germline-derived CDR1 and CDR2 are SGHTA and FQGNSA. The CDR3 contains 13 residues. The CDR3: CASTVRAGNTIYF. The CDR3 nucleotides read TGTGCCAGCACCGTGAGGGCTGGAAACACCATATATTTT.

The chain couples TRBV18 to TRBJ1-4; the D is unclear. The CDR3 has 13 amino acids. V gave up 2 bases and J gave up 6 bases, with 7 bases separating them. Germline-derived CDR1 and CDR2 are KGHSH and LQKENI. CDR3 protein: CASSPNGDEKLFF. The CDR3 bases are TGTGCCAGCTCACCAAACGGAGATGAAAAACTGTTTTTT.

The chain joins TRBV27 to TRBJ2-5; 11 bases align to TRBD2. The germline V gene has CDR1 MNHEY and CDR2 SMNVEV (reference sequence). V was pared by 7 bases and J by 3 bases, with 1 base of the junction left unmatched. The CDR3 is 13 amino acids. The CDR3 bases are TGTGCCAGCAAGGGACTAGCGGAAGAGACCCAGTACTTC. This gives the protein CASKGLAEETQYF.

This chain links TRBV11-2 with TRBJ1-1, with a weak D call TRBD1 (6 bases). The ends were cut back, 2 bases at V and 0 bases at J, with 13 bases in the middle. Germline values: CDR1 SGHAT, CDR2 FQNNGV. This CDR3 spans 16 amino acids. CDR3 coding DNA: TGTGCCAGCAGCTTAAGAGGGCAGGGGATGAACACTGAAGCTTTCTTT. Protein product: CASSLRGQGMNTEAFF. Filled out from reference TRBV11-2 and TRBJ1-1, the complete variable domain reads EAGVAQSPRYKIIEKRQSVAFWCNPISGHATLYWYQQILGQGPKLLIQFQNNGVVDDSQLPKDRFSAERLKGVDSTLKIQPAKLEDSAVYLCASSLRGQGMNTEAFFGQGTRLTVV.

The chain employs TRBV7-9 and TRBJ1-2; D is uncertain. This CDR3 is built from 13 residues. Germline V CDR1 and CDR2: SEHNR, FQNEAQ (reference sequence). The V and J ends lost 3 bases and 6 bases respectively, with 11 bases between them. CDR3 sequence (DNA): TGTGCCAGCAGCTTGGACGCGGCAGATGGCTACACCTTC. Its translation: CASSLDAADGYTF.

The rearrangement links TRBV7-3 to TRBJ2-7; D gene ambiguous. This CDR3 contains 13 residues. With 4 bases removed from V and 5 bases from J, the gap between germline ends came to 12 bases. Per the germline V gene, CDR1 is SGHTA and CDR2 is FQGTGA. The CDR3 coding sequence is TGTGCCAGCAGCTCCCATGTTAAGGACGAGCAGTACTTC. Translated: CASSSHVKDEQYF. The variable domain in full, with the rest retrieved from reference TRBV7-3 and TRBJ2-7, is GAGVSQTPSNKVTEKGKYVELRCDPISGHTALYWYRQSLGQGPEFLIYFQGTGAADDSGLPNDRFFAVRPEGSVSTLKIQRTERGDSAVYLCASSSHVKDEQYFGPGTRLTVT.

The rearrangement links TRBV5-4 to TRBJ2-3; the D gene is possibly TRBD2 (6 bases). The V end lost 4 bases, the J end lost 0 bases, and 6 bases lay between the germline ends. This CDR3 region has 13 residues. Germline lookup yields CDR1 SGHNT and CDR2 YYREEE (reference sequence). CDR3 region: CASSGTSTDTQYF. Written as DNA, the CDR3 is TGTGCCAGCAGCGGGACTAGCACAGATACGCAGTATTTT.

The CDR3 DNA reads as TGTGCCAGCAGCGTAAGGGAGGGCCTCACCGGGGAGCTGTTTTTT. It translates to CASSVREGLTGELFF. V is TRBV9 and J is TRBJ2-2, with 7 bases aligning to TRBD2. Germline V CDR1 and CDR2: SGDLS, YYNGEE. The CDR3 has 15 residues. Unmatched junction bases numbered 4, after V lost 1 base and J lost 4 bases. Variable domain in full (rest from reference TRBV9 and TRBJ2-2): DSGVTQTPKHLITATGQRVTLRCSPRSGDLSVYWYQQSLDQGLQFLIQYYNGEERAKGNILERFSAQQFPDLHSELNLSSLELGDSALYFCASSVREGLTGELFFGEGSRLTVL.

This chain's CDR3 is CASKRGTLGNTIYF. The CDR3 region has the DNA TGTGCCAGTAAACGAGGGACTCTCGGAAACACCATATATTTT. This chain links TRBV19 with TRBJ1-3; D is possibly TRBD1 (5 bases). This CDR3 has 14 residues. Deletions cut 7 bases from V and 4 bases from J, with 14 bases between. Germline assignment: CDR1 LNHDA and CDR2 SQIVND (reference sequence). The full variable domain, with the rest looked up from reference TRBV19 and TRBJ1-3, is DGGITQSPKYLFRKEGQNVTLSCEQNLNHDAMYWYRQDPGQGLRLIYYSQIVNDFQKGDIAEGYSVSREKKESFPLTVTSAQKNPTAFYLCASKRGTLGNTIYFGEGSWLTVV.

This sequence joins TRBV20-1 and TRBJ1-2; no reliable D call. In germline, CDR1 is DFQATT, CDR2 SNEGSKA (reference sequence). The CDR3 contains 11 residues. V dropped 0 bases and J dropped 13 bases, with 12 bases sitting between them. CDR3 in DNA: TGCAGTGCTAGAGATCCCCCCTTAGGCACCTTC. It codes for CSARDPPLGTF.